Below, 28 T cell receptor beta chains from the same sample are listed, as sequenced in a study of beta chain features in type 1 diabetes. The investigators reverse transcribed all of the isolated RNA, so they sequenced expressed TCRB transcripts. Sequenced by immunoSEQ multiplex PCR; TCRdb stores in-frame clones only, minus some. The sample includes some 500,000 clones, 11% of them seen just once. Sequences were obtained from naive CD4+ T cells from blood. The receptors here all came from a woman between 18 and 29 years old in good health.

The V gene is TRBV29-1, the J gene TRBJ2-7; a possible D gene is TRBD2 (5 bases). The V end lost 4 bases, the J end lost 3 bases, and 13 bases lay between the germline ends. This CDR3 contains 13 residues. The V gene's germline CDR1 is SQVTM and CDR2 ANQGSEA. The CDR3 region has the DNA TGCAGCGTTGGTCTCGGAGGTGGCTACGAGCAGTACTTC. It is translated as CSVGLGGGYEQYF.

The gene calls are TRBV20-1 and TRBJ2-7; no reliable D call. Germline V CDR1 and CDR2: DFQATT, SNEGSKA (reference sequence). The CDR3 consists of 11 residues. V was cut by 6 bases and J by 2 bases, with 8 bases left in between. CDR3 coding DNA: TGCAGTGCCGTGACAACCTACGAGCAGTACGTC. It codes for CSAVTTYEQYV.

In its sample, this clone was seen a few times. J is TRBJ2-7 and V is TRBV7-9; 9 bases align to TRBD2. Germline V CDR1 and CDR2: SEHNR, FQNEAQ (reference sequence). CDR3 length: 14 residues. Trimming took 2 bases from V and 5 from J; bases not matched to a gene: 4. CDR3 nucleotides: TGTGCCAGCAGCTTACGGACTAGCGCTGACGAGCAGTACGTC. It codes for CASSLRTSADEQYV.

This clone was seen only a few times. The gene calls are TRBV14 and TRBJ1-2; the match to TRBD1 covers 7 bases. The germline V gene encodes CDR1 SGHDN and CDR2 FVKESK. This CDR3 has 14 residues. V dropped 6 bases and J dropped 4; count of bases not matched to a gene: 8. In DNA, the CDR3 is TGTGCCAGCAGTAGGGGGCGAAAGGTCTATGGCTACACCTTC. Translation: CASSRGRKVYGYTF. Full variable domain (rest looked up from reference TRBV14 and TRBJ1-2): EAGVTQFPSHSVIEKGQTVTLRCDPISGHDNLYWYRRVMGKEIKFLLHFVKESKQDESGMPNNRFLAERTGGTYSTLKVQPAELEDSGVYFCASSRGRKVYGYTFGSGTRLTVV.

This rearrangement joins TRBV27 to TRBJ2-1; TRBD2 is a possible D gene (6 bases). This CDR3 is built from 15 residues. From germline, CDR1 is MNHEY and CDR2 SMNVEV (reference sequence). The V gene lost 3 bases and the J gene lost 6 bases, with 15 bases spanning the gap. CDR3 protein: CASSFRVGTGNEQFF. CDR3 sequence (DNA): TGTGCCAGCAGTTTTAGGGTGGGGACTGGCAATGAGCAGTTCTTC.

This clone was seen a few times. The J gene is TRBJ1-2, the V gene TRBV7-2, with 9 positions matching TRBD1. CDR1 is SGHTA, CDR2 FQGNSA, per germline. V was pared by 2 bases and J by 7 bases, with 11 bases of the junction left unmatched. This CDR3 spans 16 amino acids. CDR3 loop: CASSLSYAQGATGYTF. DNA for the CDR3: TGTGCCAGCAGCTTATCGTATGCACAGGGGGCGACTGGCTACACCTTC.

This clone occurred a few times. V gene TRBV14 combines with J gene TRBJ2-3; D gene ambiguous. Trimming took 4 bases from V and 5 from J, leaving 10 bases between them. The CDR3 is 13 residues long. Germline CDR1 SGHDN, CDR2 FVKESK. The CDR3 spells CASSPRRVDTQYF. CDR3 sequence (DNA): TGTGCCAGCAGCCCCCGGCGAGTAGATACGCAGTATTTT. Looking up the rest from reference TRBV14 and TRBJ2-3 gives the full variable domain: EAGVTQFPSHSVIEKGQTVTLRCDPISGHDNLYWYRRVMGKEIKFLLHFVKESKQDESGMPNNRFLAERTGGTYSTLKVQPAELEDSGVYFCASSPRRVDTQYFGPGTRLTVL.

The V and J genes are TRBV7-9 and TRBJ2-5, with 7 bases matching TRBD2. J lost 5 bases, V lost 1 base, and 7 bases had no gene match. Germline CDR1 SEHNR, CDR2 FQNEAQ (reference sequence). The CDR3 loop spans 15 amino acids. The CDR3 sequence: CASSLGFGTTETQYF. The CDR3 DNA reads TGTGCCAGCAGCTTAGGATTCGGGACTACGGAGACCCAGTACTTC. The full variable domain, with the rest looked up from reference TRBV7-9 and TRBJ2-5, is DTGVSQNPRHKITKRGQNVTFRCDPISEHNRLYWYRQTLGQGPEFLTYFQNEAQLEKSRLLSDRFSAERPKGSFSTLEIQRTEQGDSAMYLCASSLGFGTTETQYFGPGTRLLVL.

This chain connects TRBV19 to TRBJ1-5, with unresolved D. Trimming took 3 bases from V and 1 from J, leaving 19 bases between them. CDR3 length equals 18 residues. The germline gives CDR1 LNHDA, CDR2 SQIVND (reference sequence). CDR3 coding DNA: TGTGCCAGTAGTATTGGGTACAGAATGGTGACGAGCAATCAGCCCCAGCATTTT. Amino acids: CASSIGYRMVTSNQPQHF.

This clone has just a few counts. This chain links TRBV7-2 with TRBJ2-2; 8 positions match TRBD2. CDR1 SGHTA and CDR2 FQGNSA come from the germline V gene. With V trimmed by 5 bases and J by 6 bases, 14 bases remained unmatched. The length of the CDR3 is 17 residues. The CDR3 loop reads CASSLSVGRARSGELFF. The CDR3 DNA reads TGTGCCAGCAGCCTCTCGGTCGGGAGGGCCAGGTCCGGGGAGCTGTTTTTT.

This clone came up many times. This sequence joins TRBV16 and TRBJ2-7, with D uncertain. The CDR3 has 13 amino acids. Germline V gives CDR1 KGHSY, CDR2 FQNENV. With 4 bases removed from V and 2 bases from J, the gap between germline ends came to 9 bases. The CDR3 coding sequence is TGTGCCAGCAGCCGGCGAGAAGCCTACGAGCAGTACGTC. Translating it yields CASSRREAYEQYV.

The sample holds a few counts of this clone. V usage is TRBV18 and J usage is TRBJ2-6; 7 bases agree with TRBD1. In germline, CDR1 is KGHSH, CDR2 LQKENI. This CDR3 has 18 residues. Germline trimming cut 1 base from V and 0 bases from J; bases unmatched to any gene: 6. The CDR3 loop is CASSPLARGTSGANVLTF. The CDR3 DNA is TGTGCCAGCTCACCACTGGCCAGGGGGACCTCTGGGGCCAACGTCCTGACTTTC. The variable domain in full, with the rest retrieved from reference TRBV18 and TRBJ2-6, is NAGVMQNPRHLVRRRGQEARLRCSPMKGHSHVYWYRQLPEEGLKFMVYLQKENIIDESGMPKERFSAEFPKEGPSILRIQQVVRGDSAAYFCASSPLARGTSGANVLTFGAGSRLTVL.

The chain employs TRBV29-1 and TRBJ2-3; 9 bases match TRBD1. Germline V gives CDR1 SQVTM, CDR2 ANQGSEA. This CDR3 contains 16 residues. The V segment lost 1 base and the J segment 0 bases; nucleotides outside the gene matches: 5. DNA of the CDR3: TGCAGCGTTGAAGGCGGACAGGGGACTAGCACAGATACGCAGTATTTT. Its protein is CSVEGGQGTSTDTQYF.

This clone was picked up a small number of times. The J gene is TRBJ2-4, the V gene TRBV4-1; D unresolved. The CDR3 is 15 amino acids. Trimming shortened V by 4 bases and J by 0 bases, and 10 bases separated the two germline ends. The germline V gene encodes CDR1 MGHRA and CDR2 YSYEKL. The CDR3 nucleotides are TGCGCCAGCAGCCCTCTGTACCTAGCCAAAAACATTCAGTACTTC. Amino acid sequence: CASSPLYLAKNIQYF.

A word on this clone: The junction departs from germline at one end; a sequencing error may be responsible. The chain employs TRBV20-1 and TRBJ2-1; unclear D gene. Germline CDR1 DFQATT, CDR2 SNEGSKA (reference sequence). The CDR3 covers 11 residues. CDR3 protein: CSARADRGSVF. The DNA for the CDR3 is TGCAGTGCTAGAGCGGACCGCGGAAGCGTCTTC.

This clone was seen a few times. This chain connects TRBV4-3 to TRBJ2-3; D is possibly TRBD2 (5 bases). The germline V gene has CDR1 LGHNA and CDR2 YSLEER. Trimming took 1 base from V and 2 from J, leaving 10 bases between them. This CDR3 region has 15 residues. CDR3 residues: CASSQGLASTDTQYF. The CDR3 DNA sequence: TGCGCCAGCAGCCAAGGCCTAGCATCCACAGATACGCAGTATTTT.

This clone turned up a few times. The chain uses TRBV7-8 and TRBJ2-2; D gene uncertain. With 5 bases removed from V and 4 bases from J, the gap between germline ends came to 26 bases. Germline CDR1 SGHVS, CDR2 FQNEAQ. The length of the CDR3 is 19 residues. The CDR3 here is CASSTAGIRASNSTGELFF. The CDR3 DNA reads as TGTGCCAGCAGCACCGCTGGGATCCGGGCCTCGAATTCCACCGGGGAGCTGTTTTTT.

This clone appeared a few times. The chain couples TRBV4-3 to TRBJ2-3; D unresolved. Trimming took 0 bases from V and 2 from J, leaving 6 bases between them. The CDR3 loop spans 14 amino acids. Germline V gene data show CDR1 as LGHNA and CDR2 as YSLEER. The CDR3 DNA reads TGCGCCAGCAGCCAAGATGTATTCACAGATACGCAGTATTTT. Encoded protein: CASSQDVFTDTQYF.

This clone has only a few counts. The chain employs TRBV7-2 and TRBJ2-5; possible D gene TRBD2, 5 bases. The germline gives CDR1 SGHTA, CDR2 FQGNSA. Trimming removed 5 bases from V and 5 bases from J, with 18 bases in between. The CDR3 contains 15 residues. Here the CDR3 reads CASSLSGVPAETQYF. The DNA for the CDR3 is TGTGCCAGCAGCCTTTCCGGGGTTCCGGCCGAGACCCAGTACTTC.

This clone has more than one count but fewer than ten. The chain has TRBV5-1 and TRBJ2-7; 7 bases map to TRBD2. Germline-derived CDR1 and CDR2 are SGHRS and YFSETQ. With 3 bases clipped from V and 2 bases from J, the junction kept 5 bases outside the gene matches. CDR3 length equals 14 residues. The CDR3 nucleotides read TGCGCCAGCAGCTCCAGCGGGACGGCCTACGAGCAGTACTTC. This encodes CASSSSGTAYEQYF.

CDR3 region: CASSLGQGVTGELFF. Written as DNA, the CDR3 is TGCGCCAGCAGCCTCGGACAGGGCGTCACCGGGGAGCTGTTTTTT. The chain employs TRBV5-1 and TRBJ2-2; 8 bases are a match to TRBD1. J lost 4 bases, V lost 4 bases, and 6 bases had no gene match. The CDR3 loop spans 15 amino acids. Per germline, CDR1 SGHRS and CDR2 YFSETQ.

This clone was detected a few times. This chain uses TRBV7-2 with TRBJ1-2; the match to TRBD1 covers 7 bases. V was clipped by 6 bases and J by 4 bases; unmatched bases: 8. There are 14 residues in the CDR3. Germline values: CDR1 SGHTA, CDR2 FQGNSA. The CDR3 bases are TGTGCCAGCAGTCGCACAGGGGTTATCTATGGCTACACCTTC. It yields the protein CASSRTGVIYGYTF.

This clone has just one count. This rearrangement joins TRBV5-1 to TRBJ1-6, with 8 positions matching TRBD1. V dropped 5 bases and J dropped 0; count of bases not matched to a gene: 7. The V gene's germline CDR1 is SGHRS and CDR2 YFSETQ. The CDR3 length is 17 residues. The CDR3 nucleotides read TGCGCCAGCAGATTTACCGGGACAGGCTCCTATAATTCACCCCTCCACTTT. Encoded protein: CASRFTGTGSYNSPLHF.

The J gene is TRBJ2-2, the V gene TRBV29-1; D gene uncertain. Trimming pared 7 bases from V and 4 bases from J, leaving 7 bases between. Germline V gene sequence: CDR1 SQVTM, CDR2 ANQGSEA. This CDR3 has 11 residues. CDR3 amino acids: CSGRSTGELFF. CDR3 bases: TGCAGCGGGCGGAGCACCGGGGAGCTGTTTTTT.

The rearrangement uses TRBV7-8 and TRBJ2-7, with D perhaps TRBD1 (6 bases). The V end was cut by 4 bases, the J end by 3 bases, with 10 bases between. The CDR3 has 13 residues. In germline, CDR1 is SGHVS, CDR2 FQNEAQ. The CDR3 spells CASSYNRDYEQYV. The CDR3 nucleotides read TGTGCCAGCAGCTACAACAGGGACTACGAGCAGTACGTC.

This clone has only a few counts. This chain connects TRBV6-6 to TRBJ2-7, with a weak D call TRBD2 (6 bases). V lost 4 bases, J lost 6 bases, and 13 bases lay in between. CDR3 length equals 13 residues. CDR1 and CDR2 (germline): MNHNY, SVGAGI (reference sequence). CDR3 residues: CASSFRAGSEQYF. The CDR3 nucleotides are TGTGCCAGCAGTTTCAGGGCGGGGAGCGAGCAGTACTTC.

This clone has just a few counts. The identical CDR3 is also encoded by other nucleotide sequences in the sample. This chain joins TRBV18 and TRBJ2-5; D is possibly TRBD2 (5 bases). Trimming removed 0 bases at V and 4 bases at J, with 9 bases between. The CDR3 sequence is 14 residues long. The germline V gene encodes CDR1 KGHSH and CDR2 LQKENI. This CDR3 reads CASSPPAGGETQYF. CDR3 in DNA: TGTGCCAGCTCACCACCGGCGGGTGGAGAGACCCAGTACTTC.

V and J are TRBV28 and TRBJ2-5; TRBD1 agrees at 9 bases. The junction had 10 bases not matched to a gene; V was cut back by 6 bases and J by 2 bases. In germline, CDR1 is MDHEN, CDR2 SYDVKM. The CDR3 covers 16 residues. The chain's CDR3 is CASRAGHRGRQETQYF. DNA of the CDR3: TGTGCCAGCAGGGCAGGGCACAGGGGGCGGCAAGAGACCCAGTACTTC.